This T cell receptor (beta chain) appears in the sequencing data of a study of cytomegalovirus exposure and HLA in healthy donors. General study points: The authors listed 164 TCR beta chains as cytomegalovirus-associated. According to a later analysis, TCR clusters from the first cohort tended to co-occur in the 120 or so validation repertoires.

Assay: immunoSEQ multiplex PCR; the TCRdb copy retains only in-frame clones and omits some. The sample includes 150,000 or so clones, about 94% of them seen just once. CDR1 is MNHEY, CDR2 SVGAGI, per germline. J gave up 4 bases and V 5 bases, and 8 bases lay outside the gene matches. This CDR3 has 15 amino acids. Regarding this clone: Its antigen is unknown.

J is TRBJ1-2 and V is TRBV6-5; 9 positions match TRBD1. Sequenced sample: PBMCs. The receptor's source is a man aged 18 to 29 in good health and CMV-seropositive. CDR3 in amino acids: CASSKHRGRLYGYTF. The CDR3 DNA is TGTGCCAGCAGTAAGCACAGGGGGCGCCTCTATGGCTACACCTTC.